This T cell receptor (beta chain) derives from a study of CD8+ T cells in alopecia areata. Whole-study findings and limits: Numerous clones, expanded in lesions, remained in scalp and blood during tofacitinib.

The treatment is: oral pan-JAK inhibitor, 5-10 mg twice daily. Collected material from alopecia areata patients comprised lesional scalp punch biopsies and peripheral blood. Investigators sorted PBMCs to obtain both CD4+ and CD8+ T cells. A remark on this clone: Antigen specificity is unknown. An end of the junction differs from the germline gene, which may be a read error.

Extracted RNA was reverse transcribed, and the resulting cDNA served as sequencing template. Assay: immunoSEQ multiplex PCR; the TCRdb copy retains only in-frame clones and omits some. Among fewer than 250,000 clones listed, around 60% were seen once. CDR1 is MGHRA, CDR2 YSYEKL, per germline. The CDR3 extends over 13 amino acids. This chain uses TRBV4-1 with TRBJ1-1; no firm D call. Sequenced material: CD4+ T cells sorted from blood, taken at approximately week 49, from a patient treated with tofacitinib. The TCR comes from a human donor with alopecia areata. The CDR3: CASSQDLQTPRLF. As DNA, the CDR3 is TGCGCCAGCAGCCAAGATCTGCAGACTCCCCGTTTATTT.